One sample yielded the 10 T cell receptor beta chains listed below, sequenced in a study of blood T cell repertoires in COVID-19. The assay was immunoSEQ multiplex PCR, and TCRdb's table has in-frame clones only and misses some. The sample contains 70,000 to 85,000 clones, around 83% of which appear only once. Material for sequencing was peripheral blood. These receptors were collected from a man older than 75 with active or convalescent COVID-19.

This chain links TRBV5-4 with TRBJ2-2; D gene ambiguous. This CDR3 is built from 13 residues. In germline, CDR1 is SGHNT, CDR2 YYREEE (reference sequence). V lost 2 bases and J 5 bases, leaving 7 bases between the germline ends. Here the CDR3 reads CASSFVRTGELFF. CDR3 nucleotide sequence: TGTGCCAGCAGCTTTGTCCGGACCGGGGAGCTGTTTTTT.

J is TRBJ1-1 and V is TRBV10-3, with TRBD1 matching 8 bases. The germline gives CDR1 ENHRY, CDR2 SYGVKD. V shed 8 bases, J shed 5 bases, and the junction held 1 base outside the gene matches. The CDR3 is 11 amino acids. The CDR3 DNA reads TGTGCCATCCGGACAGGGACTGAAGCTTTCTTT. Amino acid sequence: CAIRTGTEAFF.

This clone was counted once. The DNA for the CDR3 is TGTGCCAGCAGTTTACAGGGCAGCTCCTACGAGCAGTACTTC. Translation gives CASSLQGSSYEQYF. The gene calls are TRBV28 and TRBJ2-7, with TRBD1 as a possible D gene (5 bases). The CDR3 is 14 amino acids. CDR1 and CDR2 from the germline V gene are MDHEN and SYDVKM. V lost 2 bases, J lost 0 bases, and 8 bases lay in between.

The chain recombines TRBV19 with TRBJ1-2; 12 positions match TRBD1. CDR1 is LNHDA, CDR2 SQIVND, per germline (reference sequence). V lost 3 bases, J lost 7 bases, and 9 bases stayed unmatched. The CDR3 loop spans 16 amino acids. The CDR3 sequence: CASSIVPGQGAGGYTF. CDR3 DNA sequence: TGTGCCAGTAGTATCGTCCCGGGACAGGGGGCCGGTGGCTACACCTTC.

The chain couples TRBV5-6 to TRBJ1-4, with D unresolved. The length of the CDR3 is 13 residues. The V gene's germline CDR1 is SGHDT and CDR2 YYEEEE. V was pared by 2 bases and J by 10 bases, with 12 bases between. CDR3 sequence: CASSLARVGKLFF. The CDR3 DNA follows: TGTGCCAGCAGCTTAGCACGGGTTGGAAAACTGTTTTTT.

CDR3 sequence reads: CASSILRQDLQTQYF. The CDR3 region has the DNA TGTGCCAGCAGCATTCTCCGACAGGACCTGCAGACCCAGTACTTC. This chain uses TRBV11-2 with TRBJ2-5, with a tentative D call TRBD1 (6 bases). The CDR3 length is 15 residues. Per the germline V gene, CDR1 is SGHAT and CDR2 is FQNNGV. V lost 5 bases, J lost 6 bases, and 19 bases lay in between.

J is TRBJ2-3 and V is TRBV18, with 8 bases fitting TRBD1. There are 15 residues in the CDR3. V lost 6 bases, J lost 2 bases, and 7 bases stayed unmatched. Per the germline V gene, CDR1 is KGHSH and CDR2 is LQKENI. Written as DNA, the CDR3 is TGTGCCAGCTCCCAACGACAGGGGCACACAGATACGCAGTATTTT. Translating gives CASSQRQGHTDTQYF.

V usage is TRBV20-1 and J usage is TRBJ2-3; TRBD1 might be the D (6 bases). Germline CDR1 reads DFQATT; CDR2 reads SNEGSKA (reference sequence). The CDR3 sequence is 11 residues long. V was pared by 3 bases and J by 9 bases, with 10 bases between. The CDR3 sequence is CSARDSSTQYF. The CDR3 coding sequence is TGCAGTGCTAGGGACAGCTCGACGCAGTATTTT.

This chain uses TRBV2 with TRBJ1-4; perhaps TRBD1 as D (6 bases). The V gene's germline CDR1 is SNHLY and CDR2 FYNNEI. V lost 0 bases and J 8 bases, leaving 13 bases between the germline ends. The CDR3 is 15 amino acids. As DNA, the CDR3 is TGTGCCAGCAGTGAAGCGGGACATCCCGGGGAAAAACTGTTTTTT. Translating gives CASSEAGHPGEKLFF.

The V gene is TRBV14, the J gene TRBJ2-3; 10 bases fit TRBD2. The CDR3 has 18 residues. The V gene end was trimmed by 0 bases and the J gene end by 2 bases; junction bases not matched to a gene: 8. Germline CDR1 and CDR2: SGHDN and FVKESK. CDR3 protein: CASSQDKGLAGATDTQYF. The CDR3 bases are TGTGCCAGCAGCCAAGATAAGGGGCTAGCGGGGGCCACAGATACGCAGTATTTT.